The 10 T cell receptor beta chains reported below all come from one sample, sequenced in a study of neoadjuvant anti-PD-1 for oral cavity cancer (dated by TCRdb to about 2021). The library was obtained by the immunoSEQ multiplex PCR assay. TCRdb obtained this table from immuneACCESS and retained in-frame rearrangements with V and J assigned. These tables miss some clones; where compared with another copy, unresolved V genes account for less than half of the shortfall, and the remainder is unexplained. Recorded for this sample are tens of thousands of clones; around 85% of them occurred a single time. The leading ten clones occupy just over 2.5% of the sample. Per the publication, the time point label means: before neoadjuvant nivolumab. This specimen consisted of PBMCs, obtained before nivolumab (anti-PD-1) treatment. All receptors come from a person aged 35-79 years with oral cavity squamous cell carcinoma.

This chain connects TRBV2 to TRBJ1-6; 7 bases are a match to TRBD1. The V gene end was trimmed by 6 bases and the J gene end by 7 bases; junction bases not matched to a gene: 6. This CDR3 contains 14 residues. Germline assignment: CDR1 SNHLY and CDR2 FYNNEI. The CDR3 region has the DNA TGTGCCAGCAGGGAGACAGGGAACAATTCACCCCTCCACTTT. Protein product: CASRETGNNSPLHF.

Many counts were recorded for this clone. The V call is TRBV21-1, the J call TRBJ1-2. TRBV21-1 counts as a pseudogene. This CDR3 comprises 12 residues. CDR3 nucleotide sequence: TGTGCCAGCACCTCAAGCTCCTATGGCTACACCTTC. Encoded protein: CASTSSSYGYTF.

This sequence joins TRBV7-2 and TRBJ1-1; D unclear. Germline loops: CDR1 SGHTA, CDR2 FQGNSA. The CDR3 extends over 17 amino acids. V lost 1 base to trimming and J lost 1 base, with 16 bases between them. CDR3 amino acids: CASSLVTANIGNTEAFF. CDR3 DNA: TGTGCCAGCAGCTTAGTCACAGCTAACATTGGGAACACTGAAGCTTTCTTT.

Only one count was recorded for this clone. The chain joins TRBV30 to TRBJ1-5; tentative D call: TRBD1 (5 bases). V was clipped by 0 bases and J by 0 bases, with 24 bases between them. CDR1 is GTSNPN and CDR2 is SVGIG in the germline V gene (reference sequence). The CDR3 has 20 residues. CDR3 in DNA: TGTGCCTGGAGTGTAGGGTCCGGGACCCAACGCCTTTATAGCAATCAGCCCCAGCATTTT. The encoded protein is CAWSVGSGTQRLYSNQPQHF.

This clone was seen a single time. The chain carries TRBV6-6 and TRBJ1-1; D ambiguous. Germline V gene lookup returns CDR1 MNHNY and CDR2 SVGAGI (reference sequence). The CDR3 consists of 14 residues. Trimming stripped 7 bases from V and 1 base from J, with 13 bases between. DNA of the CDR3: TGTGCCAGCACCCCGAGGGAGGAGAACACTGAAGCTTTCTTT. Translation gives CASTPREENTEAFF.

The chain links TRBV9 to TRBJ1-2; D not resolved. V lost 4 bases and J 3 bases, leaving 16 bases between the germline ends. The length of the CDR3 is 15 residues. Germline CDR1 and CDR2: SGDLS and YYNGEE. The CDR3 is CASSFRPGGDYGYTF. CDR3 coding DNA: TGTGCCAGCAGCTTCCGACCGGGCGGCGACTATGGCTACACCTTC.

This clone showed up just a few times. The rearrangement joins TRBV7-8 to TRBJ1-1; no clear D gene. Trimming stripped 5 bases from V and 0 bases from J, with 13 bases between. Germline CDR1 SGHVS, CDR2 FQNEAQ. CDR3 length equals 15 residues. The CDR3: CASSPRSDLNTEAFF. The CDR3 DNA reads TGTGCCAGCAGCCCTAGATCAGATCTGAACACTGAAGCTTTCTTT.

J is TRBJ1-5 and V is TRBV28; the D is unclear. The V end lost 6 bases, the J end lost 0 bases, and 18 bases lay between the germline ends. The germline CDR1 and CDR2 sequences are MDHEN and SYDVKM. The CDR3 is made up of 17 amino acids. Here the CDR3 DNA reads TGTGCCAGCAGCTATCTCGGCGACGGGGATAGCAATCAGCCCCAGCATTTT. This sequence encodes CASSYLGDGDSNQPQHF.

The V and J genes are TRBV2 and TRBJ2-6; D uncertain. Germline V gene lookup returns CDR1 SNHLY and CDR2 FYNNEI. This CDR3 region has 16 residues. V shed 3 bases and J shed 0 bases, with 9 bases lying between them. The CDR3 region is CASSDRRPSGANVLTF. Written as DNA, the CDR3 is TGTGCCAGCAGTGATCGGCGGCCCTCTGGGGCCAACGTCCTGACTTTC.

The chain links TRBV13 to TRBJ1-5; TRBD1 is a possible D gene (6 bases). This CDR3 region has 14 residues. The germline V gene encodes CDR1 PRHDT and CDR2 FYEKMQ (reference sequence). V was shortened by 5 bases and J by 3 bases, with 11 bases between the two germline ends. CDR3 sequence (DNA): TGTGCCAGCAGCCAAGGGGGGAACAATCAGCCCCAGCATTTT. Amino acid sequence: CASSQGGNNQPQHF.